This T cell receptor (beta chain) was documented in a study of CD8 T cells in ankylosing spondylitis. Trimming removed 5 bases at V and 1 base at J, with 11 bases between. The CDR3 has 14 amino acids. Germline loops: CDR1 MNHEY, CDR2 SVGAGI. A quantitative 5'-RACE method, one with molecular barcodes, was used to make TCR beta libraries. From the 5' RACE reads, TCRdb called clonotypes with MiXCR, one entry per CDR3 protein. The table includes about 140,000 distinct CDR3 sequences, 7.5% to 9.5% detected once. A word on this clonotype: Its matching antigen is unknown.

Findings and caveats of the study: Apparently characteristic of ankylosing spondylitis blood was a TCR beta motif (under ten highly homologous variants). The study looked at matched synovial fluid samples from ankylosing spondylitis patients. Disease-linked clones were reported to be significantly enriched there.

Sequencing input: synovial fluid, either unsorted or a sorted T cell fraction (not recorded which). The sequence derives from a male donor with ankylosing spondylitis. This chain joins TRBV6-5 and TRBJ1-1; tentatively, D is TRBD1 (6 bases). CDR3 amino acids: CASSHRVGNTEAFF. In DNA form, the CDR3 reads TGTGCCAGCAGTCACAGGGTGGGGAACACTGAAGCTTTCTTT.